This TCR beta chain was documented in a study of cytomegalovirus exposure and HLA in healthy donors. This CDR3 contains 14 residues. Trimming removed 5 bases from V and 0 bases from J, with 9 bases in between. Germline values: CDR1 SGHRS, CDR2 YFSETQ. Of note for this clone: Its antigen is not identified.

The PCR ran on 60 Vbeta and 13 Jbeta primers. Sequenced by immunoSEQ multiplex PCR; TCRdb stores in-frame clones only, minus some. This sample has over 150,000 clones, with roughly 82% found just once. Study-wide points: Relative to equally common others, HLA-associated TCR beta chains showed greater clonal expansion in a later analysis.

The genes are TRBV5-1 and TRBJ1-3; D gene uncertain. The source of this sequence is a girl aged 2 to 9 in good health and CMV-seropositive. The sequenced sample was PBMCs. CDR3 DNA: TGCGCCAGCAGGTTAAGCATCTCTGGAAACACCATATATTTT. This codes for CASRLSISGNTIYF.